This note documents a single T cell receptor beta chain sequence. The antigen is unknown. This entry is derived from a study of OX40 agonist ivuxolimab in advanced cancers. The repertoire was sequenced with immunoSEQ multiplex PCR; TCRdb's copy has only in-frame clones and lacks some. Here the sample spans over 85,000 clones, around 91% being singletons. The germline gives CDR1 SGHDT, CDR2 YYEEEE. The J segment lost 5 bases and the V segment lost 0 bases, leaving 4 bases of the junction unmatched. The CDR3 extends over 15 amino acids. Findings and limits, study-wide: Researchers report that CD8+ T cells had, on average, more expanded clones than CD4+.

The V and J genes are TRBV5-6 and TRBJ2-3; 9 nucleotides align to TRBD2. Here the sequenced sample was CD4+ or CD8+ T cells sorted from blood, taken in a trial of the OX40 agonist ivuxolimab. This sequence originates from an adult with an advanced solid tumor such as melanoma, head and neck, liver or kidney cancer. The DNA for the CDR3 is TGTGCCAGCAGCTTGGCCGGCGGGAGGGGAGATACGCAGTATTTT. Translated, it gives CASSLAGGRGDTQYF.